Sequencing of this T cell receptor (beta chain) was carried out in a study of Ad26.COV2.S vaccination and SARS-CoV-2 variants. Study-level information: A participant enrolled in the COV1001 Ad26.COV2.S trial arm provided the sample. In the study, Ad26.COV2.S was injected intramuscularly once, or twice 56 days apart. Study-wide points: Breadth measured for non-spike TCRs was similar across vaccine and placebo recipients. Vaccinated individuals (as opposed to placebo recipients) had higher spike-specific TCR breadth.

Using immunoSEQ multiplex PCR, the repertoire was profiled, and TCRdb retains in-frame clones only, with some absent. The data hold a few hundred thousand clones, with approximately 90% observed a single time. Treatment noted: approximately 18 received Ad26.COV2.S at low or high dose, single or two shots; roughly 5 received placebo; per-sample allocation not given. Samples came from day 63 after the first vaccine or placebo injection. The V end was cut by 0 bases, the J end by 2 bases, with 2 bases between. The CDR3 spans 14 residues. Germline V gene sequence: CDR1 MNHEY, CDR2 SMNVEV (reference sequence). Concerning this clone: No antigen is known for it.

The sequence derives from a person between 18 and 59 years old who received the Ad26.COV2.S COVID-19 vaccine or a placebo. The sample was peripheral blood, taken in a trial of Ad26.COV2.S vaccine versus placebo. The rearrangement links TRBV27 to TRBJ2-6; D unresolved. CDR3 nucleotide sequence: TGTGCCAGCAGTTTATCAGCTGGGGCCAACGTCCTGACTTTC. This codes for CASSLSAGANVLTF.